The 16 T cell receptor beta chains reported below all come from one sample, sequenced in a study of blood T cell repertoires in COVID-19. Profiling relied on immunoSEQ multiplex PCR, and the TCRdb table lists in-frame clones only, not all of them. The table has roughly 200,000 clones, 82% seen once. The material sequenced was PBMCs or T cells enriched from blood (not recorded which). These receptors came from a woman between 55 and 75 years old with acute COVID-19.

CDR3 amino acids: CASTRGPEAFF. The CDR3 nucleotides are TGTGCCAGCACCCGGGGTCCTGAAGCTTTCTTT. The rearrangement uses TRBV5-6 and TRBJ1-1; D uncertain. The CDR3 is 11 amino acids. Germline lookup yields CDR1 SGHDT and CDR2 YYEEEE. Trimming removed 6 bases at V and 6 bases at J, with 9 bases between.

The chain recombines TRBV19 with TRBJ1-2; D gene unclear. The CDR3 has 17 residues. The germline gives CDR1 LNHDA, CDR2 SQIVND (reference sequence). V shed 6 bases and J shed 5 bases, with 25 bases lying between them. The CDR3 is CASSPAGRKGGLYGYTF. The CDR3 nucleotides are TGTGCCAGTAGCCCTGCTGGACGTAAGGGAGGACTTTATGGCTACACCTTC.

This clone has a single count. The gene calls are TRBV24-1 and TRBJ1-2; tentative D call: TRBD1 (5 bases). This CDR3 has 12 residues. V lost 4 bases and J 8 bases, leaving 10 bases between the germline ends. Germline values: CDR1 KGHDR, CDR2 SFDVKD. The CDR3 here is CATSEGGRGYTF. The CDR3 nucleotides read TGTGCCACCAGTGAGGGGGGTAGAGGCTACACCTTC.

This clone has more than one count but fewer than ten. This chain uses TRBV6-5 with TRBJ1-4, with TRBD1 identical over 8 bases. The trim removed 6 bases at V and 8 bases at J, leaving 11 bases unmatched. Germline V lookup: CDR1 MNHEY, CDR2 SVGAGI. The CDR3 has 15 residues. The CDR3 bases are TGTGCCAGCAGCACCCTCCAGGGGGCGGGGGAAAAACTGTTTTTT. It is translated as CASSTLQGAGEKLFF.

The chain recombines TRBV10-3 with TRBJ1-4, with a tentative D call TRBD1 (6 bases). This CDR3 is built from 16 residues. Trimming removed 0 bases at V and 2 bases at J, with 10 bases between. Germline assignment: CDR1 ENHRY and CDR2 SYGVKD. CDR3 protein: CAISESTGLTNEKLFF. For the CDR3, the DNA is TGTGCCATCAGTGAGTCTACAGGGCTCACTAATGAAAAACTGTTTTTT.

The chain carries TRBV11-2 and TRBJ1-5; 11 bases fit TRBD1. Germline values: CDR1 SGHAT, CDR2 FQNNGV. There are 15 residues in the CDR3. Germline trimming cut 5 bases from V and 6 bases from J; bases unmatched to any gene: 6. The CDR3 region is CASSPGQGAVQPQHF. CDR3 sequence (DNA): TGTGCCAGCAGCCCAGGACAGGGGGCAGTTCAGCCCCAGCATTTT.

The CDR3 sequence is CASSMDSLYGYTF. The CDR3 coding sequence is TGTGCCAGTAGTATGGACAGCCTCTATGGCTACACCTTC. The chain is built from TRBV19 and TRBJ1-2, with D possibly being TRBD1 (6 bases). Deletions cut 3 bases from V and 4 bases from J, with 9 bases between. This CDR3 has 13 residues. Germline CDR1 reads LNHDA; CDR2 reads SQIVND (reference sequence). Looking up the rest from reference TRBV19 and TRBJ1-2 gives the full variable domain: DGGITQSPKYLFRKEGQNVTLSCEQNLNHDAMYWYRQDPGQGLRLIYYSQIVNDFQKGDIAEGYSVSREKKESFPLTVTSAQKNPTAFYLCASSMDSLYGYTFGSGTRLTVV.

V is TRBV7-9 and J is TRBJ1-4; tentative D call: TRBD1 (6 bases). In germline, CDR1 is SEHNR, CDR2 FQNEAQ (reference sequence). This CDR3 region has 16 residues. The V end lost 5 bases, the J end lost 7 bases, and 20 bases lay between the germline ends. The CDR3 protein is CASSRSPMGGGEKLFF. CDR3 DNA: TGTGCCAGCAGCCGGTCACCGATGGGAGGGGGTGAAAAACTGTTTTTT.

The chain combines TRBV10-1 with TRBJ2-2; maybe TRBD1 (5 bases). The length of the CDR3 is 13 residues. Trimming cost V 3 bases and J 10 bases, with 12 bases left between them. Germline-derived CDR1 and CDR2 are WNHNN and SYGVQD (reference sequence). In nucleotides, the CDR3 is TGCGCCAGCAGTGAAAGGGGATTTGAGGAGCTGTTTTTT. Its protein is CASSERGFEELFF.

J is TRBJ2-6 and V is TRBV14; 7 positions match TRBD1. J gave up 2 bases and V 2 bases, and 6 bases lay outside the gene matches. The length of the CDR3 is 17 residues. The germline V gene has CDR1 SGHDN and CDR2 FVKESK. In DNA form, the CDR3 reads TGTGCCAGCAGCCAAAGAAACAGGGGAGCTGGGGCCAACGTCCTGACTTTC. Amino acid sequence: CASSQRNRGAGANVLTF. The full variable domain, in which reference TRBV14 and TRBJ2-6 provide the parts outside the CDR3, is EAGVTQFPSHSVIEKGQTVTLRCDPISGHDNLYWYRRVMGKEIKFLLHFVKESKQDESGMPNNRFLAERTGGTYSTLKVQPAELEDSGVYFCASSQRNRGAGANVLTFGAGSRLTVL.

The CDR3 bases are TGTGCCAGTAGTATACAGGTATCAGATACGCAGTATTTT. It yields the protein CASSIQVSDTQYF. This sequence joins TRBV19 and TRBJ2-3, with no clear D. The V gene lost 2 bases and the J gene lost 4 bases, with 7 bases spanning the gap. CDR1 LNHDA and CDR2 SQIVND come from the germline V gene (reference sequence). CDR3 size: 13 residues.

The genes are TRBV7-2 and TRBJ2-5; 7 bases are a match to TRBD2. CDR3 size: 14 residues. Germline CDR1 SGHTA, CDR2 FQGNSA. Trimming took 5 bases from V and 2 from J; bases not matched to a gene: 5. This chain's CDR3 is CASSPGGLQETQYF. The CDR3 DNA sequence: TGTGCCAGCAGCCCGGGAGGTTTGCAAGAGACCCAGTACTTC.

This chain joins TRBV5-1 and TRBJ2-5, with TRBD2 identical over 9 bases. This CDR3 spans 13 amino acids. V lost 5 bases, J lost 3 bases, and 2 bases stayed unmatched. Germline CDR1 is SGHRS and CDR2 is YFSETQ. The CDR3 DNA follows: TGCGCCAGCAGTCCTAGCGGGGAAGAGACCCAGTACTTC. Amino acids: CASSPSGEETQYF.

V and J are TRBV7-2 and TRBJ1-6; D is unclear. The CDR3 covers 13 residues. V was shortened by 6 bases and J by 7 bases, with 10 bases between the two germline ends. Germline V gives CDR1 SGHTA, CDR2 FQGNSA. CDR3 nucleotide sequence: TGTGCCAGCAGTGGTAAACGGAATTCACCCCTCCACTTT. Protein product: CASSGKRNSPLHF.

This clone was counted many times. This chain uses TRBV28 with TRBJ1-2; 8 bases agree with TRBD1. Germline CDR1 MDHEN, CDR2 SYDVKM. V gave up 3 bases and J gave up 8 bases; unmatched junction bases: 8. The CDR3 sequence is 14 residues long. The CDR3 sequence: CASSFGTGAFGYTF. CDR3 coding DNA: TGTGCCAGCAGTTTTGGGACAGGAGCTTTCGGCTACACCTTC.

As DNA, the CDR3 is TGTGCCAGTAGCGCCCCGGGACAGGCGAATGAAAAACTGTTTTTT. Translated: CASSAPGQANEKLFF. The V gene is TRBV19, the J gene TRBJ1-4; 8 nucleotides align to TRBD1. V trimming: 6 bases; J trimming: 5 bases; junction bases outside the gene matches: 8. The CDR3 consists of 15 residues. Germline V gene lookup returns CDR1 LNHDA and CDR2 SQIVND (reference sequence).